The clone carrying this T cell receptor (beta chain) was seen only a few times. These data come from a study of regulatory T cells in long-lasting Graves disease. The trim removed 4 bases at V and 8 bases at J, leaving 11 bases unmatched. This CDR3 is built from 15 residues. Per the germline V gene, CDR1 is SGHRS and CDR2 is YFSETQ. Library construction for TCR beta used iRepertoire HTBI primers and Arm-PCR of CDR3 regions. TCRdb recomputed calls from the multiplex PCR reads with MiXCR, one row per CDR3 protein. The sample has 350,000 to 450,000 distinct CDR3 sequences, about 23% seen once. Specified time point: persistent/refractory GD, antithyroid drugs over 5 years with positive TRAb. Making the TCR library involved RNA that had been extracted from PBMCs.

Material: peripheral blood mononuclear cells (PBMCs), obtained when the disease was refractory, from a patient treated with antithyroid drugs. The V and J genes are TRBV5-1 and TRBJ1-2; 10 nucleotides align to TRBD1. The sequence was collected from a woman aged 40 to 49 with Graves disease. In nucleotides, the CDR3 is TGCGCCAGCAGCCTCCGGGGACAGGGGATGAGAGGCTACACCTTC. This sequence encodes CASSLRGQGMRGYTF.